Each of the 14 T cell receptor beta chains below was sequenced from the same sample in a study of T cell clonality in common variable immunodeficiency (dated by TCRdb to between 2014 and 2017). The library relied on the immunoSEQ multiplex PCR assay. In its TCRdb copy, this immuneACCESS table keeps in-frame sequences only and misses some clones. Where compared with another copy, unresolved V genes explain less than half of these, and the others have no known cause. The sample records around 30,000 clones, none occurring a single time. The ten largest make up 3.8% of the sample. The sequenced sample was peripheral blood mononuclear cells. These receptor sequences come from a person between 18 and 75 years old in good health.

This clone was recorded at least ten times. The CDR3 extends 3 residues past the end of the read, so its final part is completed from the germline J gene. The chain is built from TRBV20-1 and TRBJ1-5; 8 positions match TRBD1. Germline-derived CDR1 and CDR2 are DFQATT and SNEGSKA (reference sequence). CDR3 size: 18 residues. Trimming took 3 bases from V and 4 from J; bases not matched to a gene: 17. The CDR3 bases that were read are TGCAGTGCTAGTCCCTCAGGGGGCAGCTTTATTCCGAATCAGCCC. It is translated as CSASPSGGSFIPNQP. The full-length CDR3 reads as CSASPSGGSFIPNQPQHF.

This clone has ten or more counts. The CDR3 extends 3 residues past the end of the read, so its final part is completed from the germline J gene. This chain uses TRBV5-8 with TRBJ1-5; no clear D. Germline CDR1 SGHTS, CDR2 YDEGEE. V was pared by 0 bases and J by 0 bases, with 7 bases between. CDR3 length equals 15 residues. The part of the CDR3 DNA that was read is TGTGCCAGCAGCTTGGGGGCGTATAGCAATCAGCCC. Its protein product is CASSLGAYSNQP. The full CDR3 reads CASSLGAYSNQPQHF.

This clone has ten or more counts. The read ends 3 residues shy of where the CDR3 ends; the end is completed using the germline J gene. J is TRBJ2-3 and V is TRBV7-3; D gene uncertain. CDR1 is SGHTA, CDR2 FQGTGA, per germline. V shed 5 bases and J shed 5 bases, with 20 bases lying between them. CDR3 length: 16 residues. CDR3 DNA (partial): TGTGCCAGCAGCCTCCGAGGCCGACTGGCCCAAGATACG. As protein: CASSLRGRLAQDT. The whole CDR3 sequence is CASSLRGRLAQDTQYF.

This clone was counted many times. With the read ending 3 residues before the CDR3 end, the germline J gene is used to fill in that end. The rearrangement joins TRBV20-1 to TRBJ2-3; D is unresolved. This CDR3 has 15 amino acids. V was pared by 6 bases and J by 1 base, with 17 bases between. Germline loops: CDR1 DFQATT, CDR2 SNEGSKA (reference sequence). This CDR3 reads CSALAGEGGTDTQYF. The sequenced CDR3 bases are TGCAGTGCCCTTGCAGGAGAAGGAGGCACAGATACG.

This clone was recorded many times. The DNA ends 3 residues before the CDR3 does, and the rest of the CDR3 is filled in from the germline J gene. V gene TRBV20-1 combines with J gene TRBJ1-2, with 7 positions matching TRBD1. This CDR3 spans 14 amino acids. The trim removed 6 bases at V and 2 bases at J, leaving 9 bases unmatched. CDR1 and CDR2 from the germline V gene are DFQATT and SNEGSKA (reference sequence). CDR3 in amino acids: CSAIRQGHNYGYTF. Partial CDR3 DNA: TGCAGTGCCATAAGACAGGGCCACAACTATGGC.

In this sample, this clone turned up many times. The CDR3 is cut off 3 residues early in the read; its end comes from the germline J gene. V and J are TRBV18 and TRBJ2-3, with D perhaps matching TRBD2 (6 bases). The CDR3 runs 13 residues. CDR1 is KGHSH and CDR2 is LQKENI in the germline V gene. The germline V and J ends were trimmed by 2 bases and 7 bases, with 10 bases remaining between them. The part of the CDR3 DNA that was read is TGTGCCAGCTCACCAGAAGCGGGCAATACG. As protein: CASSPEAGNT. The CDR3 in full is CASSPEAGNTQYF.

This clone has ten or more counts. Read data end 3 residues before the CDR3 end; the end is taken from the germline J gene. V is TRBV20-1 and J is TRBJ1-5; a weak D match, TRBD1 (6 bases). The ends were cut back, 0 bases at V and 7 bases at J, with 10 bases in the middle. Germline CDR1 and CDR2: DFQATT and SNEGSKA (reference sequence). The CDR3 spans 13 residues. Here the CDR3 reads CSAREQGHQPQHF. Partial CDR3 DNA: TGCAGTGCTAGAGAACAGGGTCACCAGCCC.

The sample holds many counts of this clone. The DNA ends 3 residues before the CDR3 does, and the rest of the CDR3 is filled in from the germline J gene. The gene calls are TRBV20-1 and TRBJ2-1, with 9 bases identical to TRBD2. Germline V gene lookup returns CDR1 DFQATT and CDR2 SNEGSKA (reference sequence). V was pared by 0 bases and J by 9 bases, with 9 bases of the junction left unmatched. The CDR3 spans 15 residues. CDR3 bases read: TGCAGTGCTAGAGATAGGCGGGGGGGCGCGAGTGAG. As protein: CSARDRRGGASE. The full CDR3 protein reads CSARDRRGGASEQFF.

This clone was observed at least ten times. The CDR3 is cut off 3 residues early in the read; its end comes from the germline J gene. The rearrangement joins TRBV20-1 to TRBJ1-5, with TRBD1 identical over 10 bases. CDR1 and CDR2 from the germline V gene are DFQATT and SNEGSKA (reference sequence). Unmatched junction bases numbered 9, after V lost 5 bases and J lost 2 bases. CDR3 length: 16 residues. The CDR3 loop reads CSAGGQGVFGNQPQHF. The DNA read from the CDR3 is TGCAGTGCTGGAGGACAGGGGGTATTCGGCAATCAGCCC.

This clone was detected many times. The CDR3 goes on 3 residues after the read ends, and that part is filled in from the germline J gene. The chain recombines TRBV2 with TRBJ1-2; tentative D call: TRBD1 (5 bases). CDR1 is SNHLY and CDR2 is FYNNEI in the germline V gene. The CDR3 contains 13 residues. Trimming took 2 bases from V and 6 from J, leaving 10 bases between them. CDR3 sequence: CASSERGDHGYTF. CDR3 DNA (partial): TGTGCCAGCAGTGAAAGAGGGGATCATGGC.

This clone was detected only a few times. With the read ending 3 residues before the CDR3 end, the germline J gene is used to fill in that end. V is TRBV29-1 and J is TRBJ2-5, with 8 nucleotides matching TRBD2. V trimming: 7 bases; J trimming: 3 bases; junction bases outside the gene matches: 4. Germline CDR1 SQVTM, CDR2 ANQGSEA. The CDR3 loop spans 12 amino acids. Here the CDR3 reads CSGREGEETQYF. Incomplete CDR3 DNA: TGCAGCGGCCGGGAGGGGGAAGAGACC.

There are a few counts of this clone. CDR3 bases read: TGTGCCAGCAGCTCCGGGAGGGGGTATAATTCACCG. Protein product: CASSSGRGYNSP. The entire CDR3 reads CASSSGRGYNSPLFF. This chain connects TRBV7-2 to TRBJ2-2, with 8 nucleotides matching TRBD2. From the germline J gene comes the end of the CDR3, since the read stops 3 residues before it. Germline V lookup: CDR1 SGHTA, CDR2 FQGNSA. This CDR3 has 15 amino acids.

The table lists this clone with many counts. The read halts 3 residues ahead of the CDR3 end, with the missing end drawn from the germline J gene. This sequence joins TRBV20-1 and TRBJ1-5; 7 bases match TRBD1. CDR1 is DFQATT and CDR2 is SNEGSKA in the germline V gene (reference sequence). The CDR3 covers 15 residues. The junction had 12 bases not matched to a gene; V was cut back by 3 bases and J by 7 bases. The part of the CDR3 DNA that was read is TGCAGTGCTAGGGCGCCGGGACAGACACAACAGCCC. Its translation is CSARAPGQTQQP. In full, the CDR3 is CSARAPGQTQQPQHF.

This clone was recorded at least ten times. The covered CDR3 bases are TGTGCCAGCAGTTTCGGGGGGGCCTCATACGAG. Translation gives CASSFGGASYE. The full CDR3 sequence reads CASSFGGASYEQYF. The chain carries TRBV2 and TRBJ2-7, with 8 bases identical to TRBD2. The CDR3 goes on 3 residues after the read ends, and that part is filled in from the germline J gene. The V gene end was trimmed by 5 bases and the J gene end by 4 bases; junction bases not matched to a gene: 7. This CDR3 has 14 amino acids. Per the germline V gene, CDR1 is SNHLY and CDR2 is FYNNEI.